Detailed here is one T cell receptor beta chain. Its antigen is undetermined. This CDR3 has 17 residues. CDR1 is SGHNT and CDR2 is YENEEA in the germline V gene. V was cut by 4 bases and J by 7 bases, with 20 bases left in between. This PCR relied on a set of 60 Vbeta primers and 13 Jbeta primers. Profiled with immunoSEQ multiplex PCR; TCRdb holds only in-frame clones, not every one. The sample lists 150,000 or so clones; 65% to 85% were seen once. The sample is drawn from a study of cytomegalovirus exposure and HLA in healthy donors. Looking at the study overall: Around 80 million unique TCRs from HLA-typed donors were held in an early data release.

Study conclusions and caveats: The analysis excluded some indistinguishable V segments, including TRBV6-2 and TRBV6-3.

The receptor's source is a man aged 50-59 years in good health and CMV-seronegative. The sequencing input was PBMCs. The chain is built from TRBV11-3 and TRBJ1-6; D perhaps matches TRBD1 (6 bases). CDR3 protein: CASSSPDITGRNSPLHF. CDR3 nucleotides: TGTGCCAGCAGCTCACCGGATATCACAGGGCGCAATTCACCCCTCCACTTT.